Following are 21 T cell receptor delta chains from one sample sequenced in a study of gamma-delta chains in newborns, infants, children (dated by TCRdb to the late 2010s). This sample was sequenced with an Illumina MiSeq. With CATT, TCRdb called clones again from the public reads; duplicate DNA rows were later joined. This sample lists several thousand delta-chain clones; 2.6% were detected once. The top ten clonotypes cover 6% to 7% of the sample. Specimen: blood. The receptor source for this set is a child who was a newborn, infant or young child, either healthy, febrile or measles-vaccinated (not recorded which).

A few counts support this clone. Just one base apart from a much larger clone, this may be a read error. The chain couples TRDV2 to TRDJ3, with TRDD3 matching over 9 bases. CDR3 length: 22 amino acids. CDR1 is GEAIGNYY, CDR2 EKD, per germline. The CDR3 sequence: CACDTIATGDTVYSWDTRQVFF. The CDR3 DNA sequence: TGTGCCTGTGACACGATTGCGACTGGGGATACGGTCTACTCCTGGGACACCCGACAGGTGTTTTTC.

This clone has only a few counts. This may be a read error: a much more frequent sequence differs by one nucleotide. The chain carries TRDV2 and TRDJ3; a possible D gene is TRDD3 (5 bases). The CDR3 is 20 amino acids. CDR1 and CDR2 from the germline V gene are GEAIGNYY and EKD. The DNA for the CDR3 is TGTGCCCGTGACACCGCGGGGAGGGGTAGAAGCTCCTGGGACACCCGACAGATGTTTTTC. This sequence encodes CARDTAGRGRSSWDTRQMFF.

The chain has TRDV1 and TRDJ1, with 12 nucleotides matching TRDD3. Germline lookup yields CDR1 TSWWSYY and CDR2 QGS. The CDR3 runs 20 residues. The junction had 15 bases not matched to a gene; V was cut back by 3 bases and J by 1 base. In DNA, the CDR3 is TGTGCTCTTGGGGACGCCCCCTACGGGACTGGGGGATACAGCACCGATAAACTCATCTTT. As protein: CALGDAPYGTGGYSTDKLIF.

This clone is medium-sized (0.01 to 0.1%) in the sample. The same CDR3 also results from other DNA sequences found in this sample. The CDR3, as DNA: TGTGCCTGTGACACGATCGGTACGCGCACCGATAAACTCATCTTT. Encoded protein: CACDTIGTRTDKLIF. The chain recombines TRDV2 with TRDJ1; D remains unclear. Germline V CDR1 and CDR2: GEAIGNYY, EKD. The CDR3 sequence is 15 residues long. Trimming shortened V by 1 base and J by 1 base, and 12 bases separated the two germline ends.

V usage is TRDV2 and J usage is TRDJ2, with 10 bases matching TRDD3. Germline V gene lookup returns CDR1 GEAIGNYY and CDR2 EKD. Trimming took 2 bases from V and 5 from J; bases not matched to a gene: 1. This CDR3 comprises 14 residues. Written as DNA, the CDR3 is TGTGCCTGTGACAAACTGGGGGATACAGCACAACTCTTCTTT. Encoded protein: CACDKLGDTAQLFF.

This clone is deemed medium-sized. The chain carries TRAV29/DV5 and TRDJ1; D is perhaps TRDD3 (6 bases). This CDR3 region has 18 residues. The germline V and J ends were trimmed by 0 bases and 0 bases, with 21 bases remaining between them. The V gene's germline CDR1 is NSMFDY and CDR2 ISSIKDK. In DNA, the CDR3 is TGTGCAGCAAGCGCAAGAGTGAACTGGGCCAGTTACACCGATAAACTCATCTTT. This sequence encodes CAASARVNWASYTDKLIF.

This clone has more than one count but fewer than ten. The chain joins TRDV2 to TRDJ1; TRDD3 matches 8 bases. Germline V gene lookup returns CDR1 GEAIGNYY and CDR2 EKD. The CDR3 contains 18 residues. The V segment lost 3 bases and the J segment 2 bases; nucleotides outside the gene matches: 16. CDR3 sequence: CACDSMDWGMRLTDKLIF. The CDR3 coding sequence is TGTGCCTGTGACTCCATGGATTGGGGGATGCGATTAACCGATAAACTCATCTTT.

This clone has more than one count but fewer than ten. One base away lies a much larger clone, so this may be a sequencing read error. V gene TRDV2 combines with J gene TRDJ1; 9 bases match TRDD3. Germline V gene sequence: CDR1 GEAIGNYY, CDR2 EKD. There are 15 residues in the CDR3. The ends lost 3 bases at V and 2 bases at J; junction bases unmatched: 6. CDR3 coding DNA: TGTGCCTGTGACCCCCCACTGGGGGAAACCGATAAACTCATCTTT. Protein: CACDPPLGETDKLIF.

A note on this clone: It may be a read error: a sequence one base away is much more abundant. The chain joins TRDV2 to TRDJ3, with D possibly TRDD3 on 6 matching bases. The CDR3 is 18 residues long. Germline V gives CDR1 GEAIGNYY, CDR2 EKD. The chain's CDR3 is CARDTGDPFSWDTRQMFF. The CDR3 DNA is TGTGCCCGTGACACCGGGGATCCTTTCTCCTGGGACACCCGACAGATGTTTTTC.

Notes on this clone: With a much larger clone just one base away, this may be a read error. This chain uses TRDV2 with TRDJ1; 7 bases are a match to TRDD3. Germline CDR1 is GEAIGNYY and CDR2 is EKD. The CDR3 is 18 residues long. Losses at the gene ends were 3 bases for V and 1 base for J; bases not matched to a gene: 16. CDR3: CACDRLPGGPSGTDKLIF. In nucleotides, the CDR3 is TGTGCCTGTGACCGTCTGCCTGGGGGTCCCTCGGGCACCGATAAACTCATCTTT.

This clone counts as medium-sized. The chain links TRDV2 to TRDJ3; 9 bases fit TRDD3. V shed 0 bases and J 2 bases; nucleotides not matched to a gene: 16. There are 22 residues in the CDR3. Germline-derived CDR1 and CDR2 are GEAIGNYY and EKD. The CDR3 coding sequence is TGTGCCTGTGACACCGTACTGGGGGAAAAATTTCCCCAGACCTGGGACACCCGACAGATGTTTTTC. Its translation: CACDTVLGEKFPQTWDTRQMFF.

This clone counts as medium-sized (0.01 to 0.1%). The same CDR3 also results from other DNA sequences found in this sample. The chain links TRDV2 to TRDJ2, with D tentatively TRDD3 (6 bases). The germline gives CDR1 GEAIGNYY, CDR2 EKD. V lost 3 bases to trimming and J lost 4 bases, with 17 bases between them. The CDR3 consists of 16 residues. CDR3 nucleotides: TGTGCCTGTGACTCCGTGGGGGCCCACGGGACAGCACAACTCTTCTTT. Translating gives CACDSVGAHGTAQLFF.

The sample holds a few counts of this clone. The chain combines TRDV2 with TRDJ1; 9 nucleotides align to TRDD3. CDR1 is GEAIGNYY, CDR2 EKD, per germline. CDR3 length: 16 residues. After removal of 3 bases from V and 2 bases from J, the junction contained 9 bases not matched to a gene. The CDR3 DNA sequence: TGTGCCTGTGACCCACTGGGGGAACCTCCGACCGATAAACTCATCTTT. Amino acid sequence: CACDPLGEPPTDKLIF.

About this clone itself: With only one base between it and a far larger clone, this is likely a read error. V gene TRDV2 combines with J gene TRDJ2; D may be TRDD3 (8 bases). From germline, CDR1 is GEAIGNYY and CDR2 EKD. V was trimmed by 1 base and J by 4 bases, leaving 27 bases between them. CDR3 length equals 20 residues. The CDR3, as DNA: TGTGCCTGTGACACAGTTCCTACCCGGGGTGGGGGATCCCGGACAGCACAACTCTTCTTT. Its protein is CACDTVPTRGGGSRTAQLFF.

By proportion, this clone is medium-sized. Other DNA variants within this sample encode the same CDR3. The V and J genes are TRDV2 and TRDJ1, with 8 bases matching TRDD3. Germline CDR1 and CDR2: GEAIGNYY and EKD. Losses at the gene ends were 1 base for V and 1 base for J; bases not matched to a gene: 13. This CDR3 has 18 amino acids. CDR3 coding DNA: TGTGCCTGTGACACGATTGTCCGTCCTGGGGGACTCACCGATAAACTCATCTTT. It specifies CACDTIVRPGGLTDKLIF.

This clone has a handful of counts. This may stem from a read error, because a much larger clone lies one nucleotide away. The J gene is TRDJ3, the V gene TRDV2; 9 bases map to TRDD3. The germline V gene encodes CDR1 GEAIGNYY and CDR2 EKD. The CDR3 is 18 amino acids. CDR3 amino acids: CARDTAGGFSWDTRQMFF. The CDR3, as DNA: TGTGCCCGTGACACTGCTGGGGGATTCTCCTGGGACACCCGACAGATGTTTTTC.

This clone showed up just a few times. A much bigger clone sits one base away, suggesting this may be a read error. This chain joins TRDV2 and TRDJ1, with 8 bases matching TRDD3. The germline V gene has CDR1 GEAIGNYY and CDR2 EKD. The ends lost 3 bases at V and 0 bases at J; junction bases unmatched: 11. The CDR3 has 17 residues. CDR3 loop: CACDPPGDSKYTDKLIF. The CDR3 DNA follows: TGTGCCTGTGACCCCCCGGGGGATAGCAAGTACACCGATAAACTCATCTTT.

For this clone: A far larger clone differs by one base, so this is likely a read error. J is TRDJ1 and V is TRDV2; 9 bases are a match to TRDD3. CDR1 is GEAIGNYY and CDR2 is EKD in the germline V gene. CDR3 length: 18 amino acids. The V gene end was trimmed by 0 bases and the J gene end by 2 bases; junction bases not matched to a gene: 12. CDR3 DNA sequence: TGTGCCTGTGACACCTTGGCCCTGGGGGATGCGCAAACCGATAAACTCATCTTT. Translating gives CACDTLALGDAQTDKLIF.

In regard to this clone: A much larger clonotype is one base distant, so this may be a read error. This sample includes further DNA sequences coding for the same CDR3. The chain is built from TRDV2 and TRDJ1; D is perhaps TRDD3 (5 bases). This CDR3 comprises 16 residues. The germline V and J ends were trimmed by 0 bases and 0 bases, with 13 bases remaining between them. Germline assignment: CDR1 GEAIGNYY and CDR2 EKD. CDR3 DNA sequence: TGTGCCTGTGACACCGTGGGGACTTCAGACACCGATAAACTCATCTTT. Amino acids: CACDTVGTSDTDKLIF.

This clone is medium-sized. Other DNA variants within this sample encode the same CDR3. The rearrangement joins TRDV2 to TRDJ2, with 8 bases matching TRDD3. Trimming took 4 bases from V and 0 from J; bases not matched to a gene: 21. This CDR3 spans 21 amino acids. CDR1 GEAIGNYY and CDR2 EKD come from the germline V gene. The CDR3 loop is CACDKLGDPRDGRPLTAQLFF. In DNA, the CDR3 is TGTGCCTGTGATAAGCTGGGGGACCCACGGGACGGCCGACCTTTGACAGCACAACTCTTCTTT.

This clone was seen more than once but under ten times. A much larger clone sits a single nucleotide away, making a read error possible. J is TRDJ2 and V is TRDV2; tentatively, D is TRDD3 (6 bases). The V gene lost 3 bases and the J gene lost 1 base, with 14 bases spanning the gap. The CDR3 has 16 residues. Germline assignment: CDR1 GEAIGNYY and CDR2 EKD. Written as DNA, the CDR3 is TGTGCCTGTGACGCCGTGGGGGGTAATTTGACAGCACAACTCTTCTTT. Translation gives CACDAVGGNLTAQLFF.